This entry lists 27 T cell receptor beta chains sequenced from one sample in a study of T-cell reconstitution after alpha-beta-depleted transplantation in children. TCRbeta library preparation incorporated unique molecular identifiers. TCRdb re-called the PCR reads with MiXCR, one entry per CDR3 protein. The sample has some 550,000 distinct CDR3 sequences, 23% seen once. Sample: PBMCs, mostly from graft donor cells, taken 360 days after TCRalphabeta/CD19-depleted stem cell transplant. Every receptor here comes from a boy younger than two who had a stem cell transplant for acute myeloid leukemia, so the T cells may come from the graft donor.

This chain connects TRBV15 to TRBJ2-1, with 7 bases that match TRBD2. Per the germline V gene, CDR1 is LNHNV and CDR2 is YYDKDF (reference sequence). This CDR3 comprises 13 residues. The V segment lost 4 bases and the J segment 8 bases; nucleotides outside the gene matches: 5. The DNA for the CDR3 is TGTGCCACCAGCATGCGGGGGTCGGATGAGCAGTTCTTC. Amino acid sequence: CATSMRGSDEQFF.

This clonotype was seen ten or more times. The chain uses TRBV20-1 and TRBJ2-2; 7 nucleotides line up with TRBD1. V gave up 1 base and J gave up 5 bases; unmatched junction bases: 4. Germline V gene sequence: CDR1 DFQATT, CDR2 SNEGSKA (reference sequence). The CDR3 is made up of 14 amino acids. CDR3 residues: CSARATGLTGELFF. The CDR3 bases are TGCAGTGCTAGAGCGACAGGGCTTACCGGGGAGCTGTTTTTT.

Comments on this clonotype: A much larger clone differs from this one at a single base, so this may be a read error. This sequence joins TRBV6-4 and TRBJ2-2; D is unresolved. Germline V CDR1 and CDR2: MRHNA, SNTAGT. The CDR3 runs 10 residues. Trimming left V 7 bases short and J 6 bases short, with 3 bases between. The CDR3 protein is CASTPGELFF. The CDR3 region has the DNA TGTGCCAGCACCCCCGGGGAGCTGTTTTTT.

This clonotype was seen ten or more times. This chain joins TRBV7-9 and TRBJ2-5; possibly TRBD1 or TRBD2 for D (5 bases each). The CDR3 has 15 residues. Germline V gene lookup returns CDR1 SEHNR and CDR2 FQNEAQ (reference sequence). The V and J ends lost 5 bases and 2 bases respectively, with 15 bases between them. Written as DNA, the CDR3 is TGTGCCAGCAGCCCCACCTTGGGGGTACAAGAGACCCAGTACTTC. Translated: CASSPTLGVQETQYF.

This clonotype was observed a few times. This chain links TRBV28 with TRBJ2-2; D not certain. V was shortened by 11 bases and J by 1 base, with 14 bases between the two germline ends. The CDR3 extends over 14 amino acids. CDR1 and CDR2 from the germline V gene are MDHEN and SYDVKM. The CDR3 sequence: CAGSTSLNTGELFF. CDR3 nucleotide sequence: TGTGCCGGTAGCACCTCTCTGAACACCGGGGAGCTGTTTTTT.

This clonotype occurred many times. The V call is TRBV12-3 or TRBV12-4, the J call TRBJ2-2; TRBD2 aligns across 7 bases. The CDR3 spans 15 residues. With V trimmed by 7 bases and J by 5 bases, 10 bases remained unmatched. The CDR3 nucleotides read TGTGCCAGCATCCAGAGCGGGGCAGGGACCGGGGAGCTGTTTTTT. Translating gives CASIQSGAGTGELFF.

The gene calls are TRBV12-3 or TRBV12-4 and TRBJ2-5, with 12 bases identical to TRBD2. The CDR3 is 16 amino acids. The V and J ends lost 7 bases and 5 bases, in that order; junction bases with no gene match: 11. The CDR3: CASNRRGTSGLETQYF. The CDR3 nucleotides are TGTGCCAGCAACAGGAGAGGGACTAGCGGGCTGGAGACCCAGTACTTC.

This clonotype was counted only a few times. Being one base from a much bigger clone, this may be a read error. This chain links TRBV5-1 with TRBJ2-3; D is perhaps TRBD2 (6 bases). The CDR3 has 14 amino acids. Germline CDR1 is SGHRS and CDR2 is YFSETQ. Trimming took off 0 bases at V and 2 bases at J, with 7 bases between the two ends. The CDR3, as DNA: TGCGCCAGCAGCTTGGGGGACTTCACAGATACGCAGTATTTT. The encoded protein is CASSLGDFTDTQYF.

V is TRBV20-1 and J is TRBJ1-4; D ambiguous. V dropped 6 bases and J dropped 7 bases, with 9 bases sitting between them. The CDR3 covers 11 residues. Germline V gene data show CDR1 as DFQATT and CDR2 as SNEGSKA (reference sequence). CDR3 coding DNA: TGCAGTGCCTCTGCTGGTGAAAAACTGTTTTTT. Amino acids: CSASAGEKLFF.

This clonotype was counted between two and nine times. A junction end diverges from the germline sequence, so it may reflect a read error. J is TRBJ1-2 and V is TRBV29-1, with D perhaps matching TRBD1 (6 bases). Germline loops: CDR1 SQVTM, CDR2 ANQGSEA. This CDR3 has 11 residues. For the CDR3, the DNA is TGCAGCGTTGAAGATGATCGGGGGGCAGCCTTC. As protein: CSVEDDRGAAF.

This clonotype was counted at least ten times. The chain links TRBV7-9 to TRBJ2-1; D may be TRBD2 (5 bases). Germline CDR1 and CDR2: SEHNR and FQNEAQ (reference sequence). CDR3 length: 12 amino acids. V was cut by 5 bases and J by 7 bases, with 9 bases left in between. CDR3 DNA: TGTGCCAGCAGCGAAGGCGGGAATGAGCAGTTCTTC. Translating gives CASSEGGNEQFF.

The chain carries TRBV20-1 and TRBJ2-1; 10 positions agree with TRBD1. The CDR3 runs 13 residues. The V gene's germline CDR1 is DFQATT and CDR2 SNEGSKA (reference sequence). The J segment lost 13 bases and the V segment lost 3 bases, leaving 9 bases of the junction unmatched. CDR3 protein: CSASWDRGPLQFF. CDR3 DNA sequence: TGCAGTGCTAGTTGGGACAGGGGCCCCCTTCAGTTCTTC.

This clonotype is a singleton in its sample. The genes are TRBV12-5 and TRBJ2-7; no clear D. This CDR3 contains 10 residues. The germline CDR1 and CDR2 sequences are LGHNT and FRNRAP. V gave up 3 bases and J gave up 6 bases, with 3 bases separating them. The CDR3 bases are TGTGCTAGTGGTTTAGGCGAGCAGTACTTC. Amino acid sequence: CASGLGEQYF.

The table lists this clonotype with many counts. The V gene is TRBV29-1, the J gene TRBJ2-4; 9 nucleotides match TRBD1. Per the germline V gene, CDR1 is SQVTM and CDR2 is ANQGSEA. Trimming at V came to 6 bases and at J to 7 bases, leaving 4 bases not matched to a gene. There are 12 residues in the CDR3. The CDR3: CSVAGTGNIQYF. The CDR3 nucleotides read TGCAGCGTCGCCGGGACAGGGAACATTCAGTACTTC.

This clonotype was observed a handful of times. The chain has TRBV20-1 and TRBJ1-4; unclear D gene. CDR1 is DFQATT, CDR2 SNEGSKA, per germline (reference sequence). Trimming took 5 bases from V and 8 from J, leaving 9 bases between them. The CDR3 contains 11 residues. DNA of the CDR3: TGCAGTGCTCAAGACGGGGAAAAACTGTTTTTT. This sequence encodes CSAQDGEKLFF.

This rearrangement joins TRBV6-2 or TRBV6-3 to TRBJ1-6; possibly TRBD1 for D (6 bases). CDR1 and CDR2 from the germline V gene are MNHEY and SVGEGT. V was trimmed by 7 bases and J by 8 bases, leaving 18 bases between them. The length of the CDR3 is 15 residues. CDR3 amino acids: CASNYGGDLYSPLHF. The DNA for the CDR3 is TGTGCCAGCAACTATGGGGGCGATTTGTATTCACCCCTCCACTTT.

This clonotype showed up just a few times. The V call is TRBV3-1, the J call TRBJ2-4, with 7 positions matching TRBD1. The CDR3 totals 15 residues. The J segment lost 3 bases and the V segment lost 4 bases, leaving 6 bases of the junction unmatched. The germline gives CDR1 LGHDT, CDR2 YNNKEL (reference sequence). CDR3 DNA: TGTGCCAGCAGCCCCCCCCCAGGGGGCAAAAACATTCAGTACTTC. This encodes CASSPPPGGKNIQYF.

Remarks on this clonotype: The CDR3 end shows no conserved phenylalanine or tryptophan, and so a read error is likely. This chain uses TRBV12-3 or TRBV12-4 with TRBJ2-3; 12 nucleotides align to TRBD1. V dropped 11 bases and J dropped 1; count of bases not matched to a gene: 13. The CDR3 covers 17 residues. This CDR3 is CAVTKGQGATGTDTQYC. For the CDR3, the DNA is TGTGCCGTGACGAAGGGACAGGGGGCAACGGGCACAGATACGCAGTATTGT.

V gene TRBV6-1 combines with J gene TRBJ2-1; a possible D gene is TRBD2 (6 bases). Germline assignment: CDR1 MNHNS and CDR2 SASEGT. The ends were cut back, 5 bases at V and 3 bases at J, with 17 bases in the middle. This CDR3 has 16 residues. CDR3 loop: CASSPSGGDLYNEQFF. CDR3 nucleotides: TGTGCCAGCAGTCCCTCAGGAGGGGACCTCTACAATGAGCAGTTCTTC.

The chain links TRBV20-1 to TRBJ1-6; possible D gene TRBD1, 5 bases. The CDR3 length is 13 residues. The V end lost 7 bases, the J end lost 13 bases, and 20 bases lay between the germline ends. The germline gives CDR1 DFQATT, CDR2 SNEGSKA (reference sequence). The CDR3 nucleotides read TGCAGTGTCAGGGATACTAGGGTGACCCCCCTCCACTTT. Protein: CSVRDTRVTPLHF.

The genes are TRBV9 and TRBJ2-3; D is unclear. Trimming left V 0 bases short and J 5 bases short, with 16 bases between. Per the germline V gene, CDR1 is SGDLS and CDR2 is YYNGEE. The CDR3 spans 16 residues. This chain's CDR3 is CASSVEGLIIRDTQYF. In nucleotides, the CDR3 is TGTGCCAGCAGCGTAGAAGGGCTGATCATCCGAGATACGCAGTATTTT.

This chain links TRBV10-3 with TRBJ2-1; 9 bases are shared with TRBD1. The CDR3 is made up of 15 amino acids. J lost 7 bases, V lost 4 bases, and 8 bases had no gene match. CDR1 is ENHRY, CDR2 SYGVKD, per germline. CDR3 loop: CAISGKGQGYNEQFF. In DNA form, the CDR3 reads TGTGCCATCAGTGGGAAAGGACAGGGGTATAATGAGCAGTTCTTC.

This clonotype came up many times. The germline gene is not matched at one end of the junction; a read error may be the cause. The J gene is TRBJ1-1, the V gene TRBV5-1; no clear D. The length of the CDR3 is 11 residues. In germline, CDR1 is SGHRS, CDR2 YFSETQ. The CDR3 bases are TGTGCCAGCAGCTTAGGATCTGAAGCTTTCTTT. As protein: CASSLGSEAFF.

Ten or more counts support this clonotype. The V gene is TRBV7-9, the J gene TRBJ2-2; D is undetermined. V lost 7 bases, J lost 4 bases, and 4 bases lay in between. The CDR3 totals 11 residues. Germline CDR1 SEHNR, CDR2 FQNEAQ (reference sequence). CDR3 in amino acids: CASIVTGELFF. CDR3 in DNA: TGTGCCAGCATTGTCACCGGGGAGCTGTTTTTT.

This clonotype was recorded many times. This sequence joins TRBV20-1 and TRBJ2-3; the match to TRBD1 covers 9 bases. This CDR3 has 14 amino acids. Germline V gene lookup returns CDR1 DFQATT and CDR2 SNEGSKA (reference sequence). The V segment lost 4 bases and the J segment 6 bases; nucleotides outside the gene matches: 8. This CDR3 reads CSATPGQGVDTQYF. In DNA, the CDR3 is TGCAGTGCTACGCCGGGACAGGGAGTCGATACGCAGTATTTT.

This clonotype was detected a few times. This chain links TRBV18 with TRBJ1-3, with 9 bases that match TRBD1. CDR1 is KGHSH and CDR2 is LQKENI in the germline V gene. V trimming: 5 bases; J trimming: 0 bases; junction bases outside the gene matches: 5. CDR3 length: 16 amino acids. CDR3 protein: CASSTTGGSSGNTIYF. CDR3 in DNA: TGTGCCAGCTCAACGACAGGGGGGAGCTCTGGAAACACCATATATTTT.

CDR3 residues: CASSEGLAGATDTQYF. DNA for the CDR3: TGTGCCAGCAGCGAGGGACTAGCGGGGGCTACAGATACGCAGTATTTT. The rearrangement joins TRBV7-9 to TRBJ2-3; 14 bases align to TRBD2. The V and J ends lost 5 bases and 3 bases, in that order; junction bases with no gene match: 4. The CDR3 length is 16 residues. Germline assignment: CDR1 SEHNR and CDR2 FQNEAQ (reference sequence).